The rows below give T cell receptor beta chains drawn from one sample of a study of OX40 agonist ivuxolimab in advanced cancers. The repertoire was sequenced with immunoSEQ multiplex PCR; TCRdb's copy has only in-frame clones and lacks some. Of 75,000 to 100,000 clones in the sample, around 86% are singletons; the top ten hold around 0.31%. The sequencing here drew on CD4+ or CD8+ T cells sorted from blood, taken in a trial of the OX40 agonist ivuxolimab. The receptors stem from an adult with an advanced solid tumor such as melanoma, head and neck, liver or kidney cancer. Both conserved end residues are part of each CDR3.

V: TRBV6-5
length: 15
J: TRBJ1-4
CDR3: CASRFRGGGTEKLFF

V: TRBV14
length: 14
J: TRBJ2-1
CDR3: CASSQRQHYNEQFF

V: TRBV4-3
length: 17
J: TRBJ1-4
CDR3: CASSQGLNTATNEKLFF

V: TRBV6-4
length: 12
J: TRBJ1-1
CDR3: CASSDSTKSAFF

V: TRBV5-1
length: 16
J: TRBJ2-1
CDR3: CASSLIGDSSYNEQFF

V: TRBV5-8
length: 13
J: TRBJ2-3
CDR3: CASSFEVPDTQYF

V: TRBV6-5
length: 13
J: TRBJ1-2
CDR3: CASSPESGSGYTF

V: TRBV9
length: 12
J: TRBJ1-2
CDR3: CASSVEWGFYTF

V: TRBV7-2
length: 16
J: TRBJ2-3
CDR3: CASSLVPSGGAGTQYF

V: TRBV19
length: 14
J: TRBJ1-4
CDR3: CASSVPGLLEKLFF

V: TRBV27
length: 13
J: TRBJ1-3
CDR3: CASSLTGGNTIYF

V: TRBV6-4
length: 15
J: TRBJ2-4
CDR3: CASSHRTPTKNIQYF

V: TRBV5-5
length: 15
J: TRBJ2-5
CDR3: CASSHGTGVTETQYF

V: TRBV2
length: 14
J: TRBJ1-2
CDR3: CASSGIRGRGGYTF

V: TRBV5-1
length: 14
J: TRBJ2-5
CDR3: CASSLAEGRETQYF

V: TRBV6-6
length: 14
J: TRBJ1-2
CDR3: CASSYKPGAGGYTF

V: TRBV25-1
length: 14
J: TRBJ1-2
CDR3: CASSEYGTVGGYTF

V: TRBV9
length: 19
J: TRBJ2-1
CDR3: CASSVGLGQAISSYNEQFF

V: TRBV7-9
length: 14
J: TRBJ2-1
CDR3: CASSPQSRYNEQFF

V: TRBV6-5
length: 14
J: TRBJ2-4
CDR3: CASSYSGAKNIQYF

V: TRBV5-6
length: 12
J: TRBJ1-2
CDR3: CASSRTGYGYTF

V: TRBV5-4
length: 17
J: TRBJ1-6
CDR3: CASSLISRISYNSPLHF

V: TRBV30
length: 14
J: TRBJ2-7
CDR3: CAWRETDRSYEQYF

V: TRBV25-1
length: 14
J: TRBJ2-7
CDR3: CASSEQGPSYEQYF

V: TRBV5-8
length: 16
J: TRBJ2-5
CDR3: CASSSGTGNFQETQYF

V: TRBV12-5
length: 15
J: TRBJ2-2
CDR3: CASGTGTGEKDGLFF

V: TRBV6-5
length: 14
J: TRBJ1-2
CDR3: CASSWTGGDYGYTF

V: TRBV29-1
length: 14
J: TRBJ2-7
CDR3: CSVEGASGSYEQYF

V: TRBV10-1
length: 13
J: TRBJ2-2
CDR3: CASRVDRTGELFF

V: TRBV11-3
length: 15
J: TRBJ2-2
CDR3: CASSPYRRSFGELFF

V: TRBV7-8
length: 14
J: TRBJ2-3
CDR3: CASSFSSGTDTQYF

V: TRBV4-3
length: 17
J: TRBJ2-7
CDR3: CASSQFLRGTGENEQYF

V: TRBV6-5
length: 15
J: TRBJ1-5
CDR3: CASSYSGTLGQPQHF

V: TRBV5-5
length: 13
J: TRBJ2-5
CDR3: CASSLEAAETQYF

V: TRBV19
length: 15
J: TRBJ2-2
CDR3: CAISTGEELTGELFF

V: TRBV5-4
length: 16
J: TRBJ2-1
CDR3: CASSLAIVADYNEQFF

V: TRBV28
length: 14
J: TRBJ2-2
CDR3: CASSTGGPTGELFF

V: TRBV15
length: 15
J: TRBJ2-2
CDR3: CATSKGWGNTGELFF

V: TRBV19
length: 16
J: TRBJ1-5
CDR3: CASSIPRAQGNQPQHF

V: TRBV7-2
length: 16
J: TRBJ2-5
CDR3: CASSSLAGGGRETQYF

V: TRBV28
length: 13
J: TRBJ2-1
CDR3: CASSLLGGNEQFF

V: TRBV6-5
length: 15
J: TRBJ2-1
CDR3: CASSYWGRRGDEQFF

V: TRBV7-9
length: 15
J: TRBJ1-6
CDR3: CASSSQTGIDSPLHF

V: TRBV30
length: 13
J: TRBJ1-5
CDR3: CAWTKEKSQPQHF

V: TRBV2
length: 15
J: TRBJ1-3
CDR3: CASSEVRGIGNTIYF

V: TRBV10-1
length: 14
J: TRBJ1-4
CDR3: CASSTGDGREKLFF

V: TRBV7-2
length: 17
J: TRBJ1-4
CDR3: CASSQSRDRGRGEKLFF

V: TRBV10-2
length: 14
J: TRBJ1-4
CDR3: CASRTGGGSEKLFF

V: TRBV18
length: 15
J: TRBJ2-1
CDR3: CASSPLTSGYNEQFF

V: TRBV2
length: 12
J: TRBJ2-5
CDR3: CASSETLWTQYF

V: TRBV2
length: 17
J: TRBJ2-5
CDR3: CASSFFGTGGIQETQYF

V: TRBV18
length: 16
J: TRBJ1-5
CDR3: CASSPGFQGNSQPQHF

V: TRBV11-2
length: 14
J: TRBJ2-3
CDR3: CASSLTTGTDTQYF

V: TRBV15
length: 17
J: TRBJ2-7
CDR3: CATSRTVLGLAVYEQYF

V: TRBV7-3
length: 15
J: TRBJ2-7
CDR3: CASPSSGNRGYEQYF

V: TRBV18
length: 13
J: TRBJ1-1
CDR3: CASSPGQNTEAFF

V: TRBV7-2
length: 15
J: TRBJ2-3
CDR3: CASSPQPTSGQTQYF